This is a list of T cell receptor beta chains from one sample in a study of T-cell memory formation after mild COVID-19. TCRdb independently ran MiXCR on the 5' RACE reads; one entry per CDR3 protein. Of around 300,000 distinct CDR3 sequences in the sample, 7% to 10% were seen once. Source material: PBMCs or a T cell subset sorted from them (not recorded which). Receptor source: a young man who had mild COVID-19 (a few samples of this study predate the infection). Cell type and time point are not known. Each CDR3 is given with its conserved first and last residue. D genes are given only for firm matches. The listing skips clone size in some rows; elsewhere it reads once, few, many or a size class.

j_gene	d_gene	abundance	len	v_gene	CDR3aa	CDR3nt
TRBJ2-3	TRBD2	few	15	TRBV7-2	CASSLNIAGADTQYF	TGTGCCAGCAGCCTCAACATAGCGGGCGCAGATACGCAGTATTTT
TRBJ2-6	NA	few	14	TRBV12-3/TRBV12-4	CASSHRNGANVLTF	TGTGCCAGCAGTCACCGTAACGGGGCCAACGTCCTGACTTTC
TRBJ1-1	NA	NA	12	TRBV6-1	CASSIGPGTAFF	TGTGCCAGCAGTATCGGCCCTGGGACGGCTTTCTTT
TRBJ2-7	NA	few	13	TRBV20-1	CSASNFRGYEQYF	TGCAGTGCTAGCAATTTCAGGGGCTACGAGCAGTACTTC
TRBJ1-1	NA	NA	13	TRBV20-1	CSARGTREIEAFF	TGCAGTGCTAGAGGTACCAGGGAAATTGAAGCTTTCTTT
TRBJ2-3	NA	NA	14	TRBV29-1	CSVEDRTPGDTQYF	TGCAGCGTGGAGGATAGGACCCCCGGGGATACGCAGTATTTT
TRBJ1-6	NA	NA	15	TRBV5-1	CASSFGGFENSPLHF	TGCGCCAGCAGCTTCGGGGGCTTTGAGAATTCACCCCTCCACTTT
TRBJ2-3	TRBD1	few	15	TRBV10-3	CAISEWDRGLDTQYF	TGTGCCATCAGTGAGTGGGACAGGGGCTTAGATACGCAGTATTTT
TRBJ1-1	TRBD1	NA	13	TRBV25-1	CASRDRRNTEAFF	TGTGCCAGCAGGGACAGGAGGAACACTGAAGCTTTCTTT
TRBJ2-5	NA	few	14	TRBV3-1	CASRFRGATETQYF	TGTGCCAGCAGATTTCGGGGGGCTACAGAGACCCAGTACTTC
TRBJ1-1	NA	few	15	TRBV7-9	CASSLFSTGNTEAFF	TGTGCCAGCAGCTTATTCTCCACTGGGAACACTGAAGCTTTCTTT
TRBJ2-2	NA	few	13	TRBV29-1	CSVAFGGTGELFF	TGCAGCGTTGCTTTCGGTGGCACCGGGGAGCTGTTTTTT
TRBJ1-2	NA	few	17	TRBV24-1	CATSDGPVQEPLYGYTF	TGTGCCACCAGTGATGGCCCCGTACAGGAGCCCCTCTATGGCTACACCTTC
TRBJ2-1	TRBD1	medium-sized	16	TRBV4-2	CASSQDVGTGGHEQFF	TGTGCCAGCAGCCAAGATGTAGGGACAGGGGGGCATGAGCAGTTCTTC
TRBJ1-6	NA	NA	12	TRBV6-2/TRBV6-3	CASEGSYSRLHF	TGTGCCAGCGAGGGGTCTTACTCTCGCCTCCACTTT
TRBJ2-3	NA	many	12	TRBV29-1	CSVELGDDTQYF	TGCAGCGTTGAGTTAGGGGACGATACGCAGTATTTT
TRBJ2-3	TRBD2	few	15	TRBV20-1	CSASLLAGPTDTQYF	TGCAGTGCTAGTCTTCTAGCGGGGCCCACAGATACGCAGTATTTT
TRBJ2-1	NA	few	16	TRBV4-3	CASSQEAESSYNEQFF	TGCGCCAGCAGCCAAGAGGCTGAAAGCTCCTACAATGAGCAGTTCTTC
TRBJ2-5	NA	few	14	TRBV7-9	CASSTGQFIETQYF	TGTGCCAGCAGCACTGGACAGTTTATCGAGACCCAGTACTTC
TRBJ2-3	TRBD2	NA	15	TRBV6-6	CASSYFSGGAATQYF	TGTGCCAGCAGTTACTTCAGCGGGGGGGCCGCTACGCAGTATTTT
TRBJ2-4	NA	few	13	TRBV25-1	CASSWRVGVIQYF	TGTGCCAGCAGCTGGAGGGTTGGGGTCATTCAGTACTTC
TRBJ2-7	NA	many	16	TRBV9	CASSLFPDRRAYEQYF	TGTGCCAGCAGCCTCTTTCCCGACCGGAGGGCCTACGAGCAGTACTTC
TRBJ2-1	TRBD1	few	14	TRBV7-2	CASSLRQGAGEQFF	TGTGCCAGCAGCTTAAGGCAGGGGGCCGGTGAGCAGTTCTTC
TRBJ2-1	TRBD1	NA	15	TRBV12-3/TRBV12-4	CASSQAQGRGNEQFF	TGTGCCAGCAGCCAGGCACAGGGGCGTGGTAATGAGCAGTTCTTC
TRBJ2-1	TRBD2	NA	15	TRBV30	CAWSAGTSGFNEQFF	TGTGCCTGGAGTGCAGGGACTAGCGGGTTCAATGAGCAGTTCTTC
TRBJ2-3	TRBD2	many	15	TRBV7-3	CATKASGGAADTQYF	TGTGCCACCAAAGCAAGCGGGGGGGCCGCAGATACGCAGTATTTT
TRBJ1-2	NA	NA	15	TRBV10-3	CAISEFGETNYGYTF	TGTGCCATCAGTGAGTTCGGCGAAACTAACTATGGCTACACCTTC
TRBJ1-2	NA	few	16	TRBV7-2	CASSLARAAGPGGYTF	TGTGCCAGCAGCTTAGCCCGGGCCGCGGGTCCTGGCGGCTACACCTTC
TRBJ2-5	NA	few	14	TRBV7-9	CASSFSSYQETQYF	TGTGCCAGCAGCTTTTCCTCGTACCAAGAGACCCAGTACTTC
TRBJ2-1	NA	many	16	TRBV5-1	CASSLGAQLGVNEQFF	TGCGCCAGCAGCTTGGGGGCCCAACTAGGGGTGAATGAGCAGTTCTTC
TRBJ1-1	NA	NA	14	TRBV5-1	CASSARVENTEAFF	TGCGCCAGCAGTGCGAGGGTAGAGAACACTGAAGCTTTCTTT
TRBJ2-7	NA	NA	14	TRBV7-2	CASSHQGGVNEQYF	TGTGCCAGCAGCCACCAGGGGGGCGTGAACGAGCAGTACTTC
TRBJ2-5	TRBD2	few	16	TRBV5-6	CASSLWLAGPGETQYF	TGTGCCAGCAGCTTGTGGCTAGCGGGTCCGGGAGAGACCCAGTACTTC
TRBJ2-1	TRBD2	NA	15	TRBV6-2/TRBV6-3	CASSYFGGGYNEQFF	TGTGCCAGCAGTTACTTCGGCGGGGGTTACAATGAGCAGTTCTTC
TRBJ2-1	TRBD2	few	19	TRBV11-2	CASSHRLAGGPGTHNEQFF	TGTGCCAGCAGCCACAGACTAGCGGGGGGGCCTGGCACTCACAATGAGCAGTTCTTC
TRBJ2-5	NA	NA	16	TRBV28	CASSPYSSFSKETQYF	TGTGCCAGCAGCCCCTACTCTTCGTTTTCTAAAGAGACCCAGTACTTC
TRBJ1-2	TRBD1	NA	15	TRBV7-9	CASSPPGTGNYGYTF	TGTGCCAGCAGCCCACCAGGGACAGGGAACTATGGCTACACCTTC
TRBJ1-1	NA	few	12	TRBV6-2/TRBV6-3	CASSYPPSEAFF	TGTGCCAGCAGTTACCCCCCTTCTGAAGCTTTCTTT
TRBJ2-7	NA	few	14	TRBV20-1	CSARDTPTSYEQYF	TGCAGTGCTAGAGATACGCCCACCTCCTACGAGCAGTACTTC
TRBJ1-1	NA	few	15	TRBV7-2	CASSLMAALNTEAFF	TGTGCCAGCAGCTTAATGGCGGCTTTGAACACTGAAGCTTTCTTT
TRBJ2-7	NA	NA	15	TRBV11-3	CASSLGGRQNEEQYF	TGTGCCAGCAGCTTAGGGGGGCGGCAAAACGAGGAGCAGTACTTC
TRBJ2-3	NA	many	11	TRBV7-2	CASSFGATQYF	TGTGCCAGCAGCTTCGGGGCGACGCAGTATTTT
TRBJ2-1	TRBD2	NA	14	TRBV4-1	CASSQPERGREQFF	TGCGCCAGCAGCCAGCCAGAGCGGGGGCGGGAGCAGTTCTTC
TRBJ2-5	TRBD1	few	15	TRBV24-1	CATSDPRTGRETQYF	TGTGCCACCAGTGACCCCAGGACAGGGAGAGAGACCCAGTACTTC
TRBJ2-2	NA	few	14	TRBV12-3/TRBV12-4	CASSFGRRSGELFF	TGTGCCAGCAGTTTCGGACGGAGGAGCGGGGAGCTGTTTTTT
TRBJ2-5	NA	NA	14	TRBV5-1	CASSLAPAQETQYF	TGCGCCAGCAGCTTAGCTCCAGCCCAAGAGACCCAGTACTTC
TRBJ2-7	NA	NA	15	TRBV7-9	CASSLSGSRGDEQYF	TGTGCCAGCAGCTTATCAGGGAGCAGGGGGGACGAGCAGTACTTC
TRBJ1-1	NA	few	13	TRBV19	CASQAGAYTEAFF	TGTGCCAGCCAAGCCGGGGCCTACACTGAAGCTTTCTTT
TRBJ1-6	NA	NA	13	TRBV18	CASSPPNAATLHF	TGTGCCAGCTCACCACCGAACGCCGCCACCCTCCACTTT
TRBJ2-5	TRBD1	NA	14	TRBV10-3	CAISGGTGGETQYF	TGTGCCATCAGTGGTGGGACAGGGGGTGAGACCCAGTACTTC
TRBJ2-7	NA	few	15	TRBV7-9	CASSSPAFGGNEQYF	TGTGCCAGCAGCTCCCCAGCGTTTGGAGGGAACGAGCAGTACTTC
TRBJ1-5	NA	few	13	TRBV19	CATTLGGGRPQHF	TGTGCCACCACCCTCGGGGGGGGTCGGCCCCAGCATTTT
TRBJ2-1	NA	NA	15	TRBV7-6	CASSLVLSSYNEQFF	TGTGCCAGCAGCCTCGTTCTGAGCTCCTACAATGAGCAGTTCTTC
TRBJ2-1	TRBD1	NA	16	TRBV12-3/TRBV12-4	CASSPYDRGDYNEQFF	TGTGCCAGCAGTCCCTATGACAGGGGGGACTACAATGAGCAGTTCTTC
TRBJ2-3	NA	NA	14	TRBV4-2	CASSLNRRPDTQYF	TGTGCCAGCAGCCTCAACCGGAGACCAGATACGCAGTATTTT
TRBJ1-2	TRBD1	few	15	TRBV10-3	CAISRQGAVNYGYTF	TGTGCCATCAGTCGCCAGGGGGCGGTCAACTATGGCTACACCTTC
TRBJ1-2	TRBD1	few	12	TRBV28	CASSDRGDGYTF	TGTGCCAGCAGTGACAGGGGGGATGGCTACACCTTC
TRBJ2-2	NA	few	16	TRBV7-2	CASSLMAGRISGELFF	TGTGCCAGCAGCTTGATGGCAGGGAGGATTTCCGGGGAGCTGTTTTTT
TRBJ1-3	NA	many	17	TRBV7-2	CASSLNAGLYSGNTIYF	TGTGCCAGCAGCTTAAATGCTGGGCTTTACTCTGGAAACACCATATATTTT
TRBJ1-4	NA	few	14	TRBV20-1	CSAGLAGTNEKLFF	TGCAGTGCCGGCCTCGCGGGGACTAATGAAAAACTGTTTTTT